The following is a T cell receptor beta chain sequence with its context. Amplification targeted TCR beta CDR3 regions from RNA transcripts. First-round RT-PCR of the TCR CDR3 relied on the HTBI primer set. TCRdb processed the multiplex PCR reads anew with MiXCR; each CDR3 protein has one entry. Of 550,000 to 800,000 distinct CDR3 sequences listed, less than 20% were seen once; the top ten hold roughly 8%. The V gene's germline CDR1 is SGDLS and CDR2 YYNGEE. V lost 5 bases, J lost 8 bases, and 20 bases lay in between. The CDR3 consists of 16 residues. This sample is drawn from a study of T cells in Graves' hyperthyroidism and ophthalmopathy.

This clonotype originated in a man aged 18 to 30 with Graves' hyperthyroidism. The sample consisted of blood. The chain couples TRBV9 to TRBJ1-6; TRBD1 might be the D (6 bases). CDR3 sequence reads: CASRLRYGGRDSPLHF. CDR3 DNA: TGTGCCAGCAGGCTACGTTATGGGGGGCGGGATTCACCCCTCCACTTT. Filled out from reference TRBV9 and TRBJ1-6, the complete variable domain reads DSGVTQTPKHLITATGQRVTLRCSPRSGDLSVYWYQQSLDQGLQFLIQYYNGEERAKGNILERFSAQQFPDLHSELNLSSLELGDSALYFCASRLRYGGRDSPLHFGNGTRLTVT.